These 5 T cell receptor beta chains were sequenced from one sample in a study of cytomegalovirus exposure and HLA in healthy donors. The PCR employed 60 Vbeta primers together with 13 Jbeta primers. Method: immunoSEQ multiplex PCR; TCRdb's copy keeps in-frame clones and lacks some. The sample shows around 140,000 clones, around 80% of them seen only once. Sequencing used PBMCs. These receptors all stem from a man in his forties in good health and CMV-seronegative.

The gene calls are TRBV5-1 and TRBJ2-7; D gene uncertain. CDR1 and CDR2 from the germline V gene are SGHRS and YFSETQ. The V gene lost 7 bases and the J gene lost 5 bases, with 19 bases spanning the gap. This CDR3 region has 14 residues. CDR3 sequence: CASGPEAPTHEQYF. The DNA for the CDR3 is TGCGCCAGCGGTCCCGAGGCCCCGACCCACGAGCAGTACTTC.

The chain combines TRBV5-1 with TRBJ2-3; the match to TRBD2 covers 7 bases. The germline CDR1 and CDR2 sequences are SGHRS and YFSETQ. The CDR3 loop spans 16 amino acids. J gave up 2 bases and V 6 bases, and 12 bases lay outside the gene matches. CDR3 nucleotides: TGCGCCAGCACCCCTCCTGGCGGGAGAGCCACAGATACGCAGTATTTT. It yields the protein CASTPPGGRATDTQYF.

The chain couples TRBV9 to TRBJ1-2; 7 bases align to TRBD1. This CDR3 has 16 residues. J was trimmed by 4 bases and V by 4 bases; bases with no gene match: 13. CDR1 is SGDLS, CDR2 YYNGEE, per germline. CDR3 region: CASSPSPPGQLYGYTF. In nucleotides, the CDR3 is TGTGCCAGCAGCCCTAGCCCCCCGGGACAGCTCTATGGCTACACCTTC.

Remarks on this clone: Within the sample, other DNA sequences also encode this same CDR3. The V gene is TRBV7-9, the J gene TRBJ1-4; D is unresolved. V lost 1 base to trimming and J lost 2 bases, with 11 bases between them. The CDR3 is 16 amino acids. CDR1 and CDR2 from the germline V gene are SEHNR and FQNEAQ (reference sequence). The CDR3 bases are TGTGCCAGCAGCTTAGTGTCGGGATCGACTAATGAAAAACTGTTTTTT. As protein: CASSLVSGSTNEKLFF.

In its sample, this clone was seen once. The CDR3 sequence: CASSLRTVGGTDTQYF. CDR3 nucleotides: TGTGCCAGCAGCTTACGAACAGTTGGGGGGACAGATACGCAGTATTTT. This chain links TRBV7-6 with TRBJ2-3; tentatively, D is TRBD2 (6 bases). CDR1 and CDR2 (germline): SGHVS, FNYEAQ. This CDR3 contains 16 residues. Between the trimmed V and J ends, which lost 2 bases and 3 bases, there was a span of 15 bases.